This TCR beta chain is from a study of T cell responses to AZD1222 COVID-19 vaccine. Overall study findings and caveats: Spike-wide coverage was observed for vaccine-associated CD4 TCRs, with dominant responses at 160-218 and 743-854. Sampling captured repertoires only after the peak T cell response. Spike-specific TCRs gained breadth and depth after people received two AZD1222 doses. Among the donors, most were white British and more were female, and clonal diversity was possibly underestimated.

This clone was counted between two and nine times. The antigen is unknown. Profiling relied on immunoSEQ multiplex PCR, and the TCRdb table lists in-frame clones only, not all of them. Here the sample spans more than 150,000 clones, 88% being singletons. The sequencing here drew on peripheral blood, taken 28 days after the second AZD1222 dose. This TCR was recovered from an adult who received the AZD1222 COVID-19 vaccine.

The CDR3 DNA sequence: TGCGCCAGCAGCCAAGTACCGGGAGTTCCGAACACCGGGGAGCTGTTTTTT. Encoded protein: CASSQVPGVPNTGELFF. The gene calls are TRBV4-1 and TRBJ2-2; D is perhaps TRBD2 (6 bases). The CDR3 sequence is 17 residues long. From germline, CDR1 is MGHRA and CDR2 YSYEKL. The V and J ends lost 1 base and 0 bases respectively, with 12 bases between them.